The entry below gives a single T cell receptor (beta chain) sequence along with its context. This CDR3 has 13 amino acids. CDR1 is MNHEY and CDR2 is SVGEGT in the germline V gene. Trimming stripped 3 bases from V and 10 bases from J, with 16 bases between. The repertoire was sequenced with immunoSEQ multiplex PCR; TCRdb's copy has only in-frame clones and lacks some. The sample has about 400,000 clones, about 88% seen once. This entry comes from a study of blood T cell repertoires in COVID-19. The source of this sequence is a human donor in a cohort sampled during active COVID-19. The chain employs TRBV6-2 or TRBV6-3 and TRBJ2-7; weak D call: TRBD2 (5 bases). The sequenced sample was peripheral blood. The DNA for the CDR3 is TGTGCCAGCAGTTATGACGGACTTGAGAAACAGTACTTC. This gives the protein CASSYDGLEKQYF.